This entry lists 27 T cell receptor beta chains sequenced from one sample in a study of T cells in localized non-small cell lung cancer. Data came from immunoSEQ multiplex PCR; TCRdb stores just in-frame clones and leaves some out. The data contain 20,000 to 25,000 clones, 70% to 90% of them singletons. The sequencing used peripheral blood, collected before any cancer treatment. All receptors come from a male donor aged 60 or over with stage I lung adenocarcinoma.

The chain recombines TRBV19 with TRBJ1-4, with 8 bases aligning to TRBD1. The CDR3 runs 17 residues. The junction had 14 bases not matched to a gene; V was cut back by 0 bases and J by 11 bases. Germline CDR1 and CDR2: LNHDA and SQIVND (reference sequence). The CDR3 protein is CASSIDFRSGQASKLFF. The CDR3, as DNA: TGTGCCAGTAGTATAGACTTCAGATCGGGACAGGCCTCCAAACTGTTTTTT.

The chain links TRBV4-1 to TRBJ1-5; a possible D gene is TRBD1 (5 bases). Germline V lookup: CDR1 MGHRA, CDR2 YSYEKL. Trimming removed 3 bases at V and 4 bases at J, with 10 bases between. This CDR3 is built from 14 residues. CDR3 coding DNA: TGCGCCAGCAGCCACTCGGCAGGGAATCAGCCCCAGCATTTT. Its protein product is CASSHSAGNQPQHF.

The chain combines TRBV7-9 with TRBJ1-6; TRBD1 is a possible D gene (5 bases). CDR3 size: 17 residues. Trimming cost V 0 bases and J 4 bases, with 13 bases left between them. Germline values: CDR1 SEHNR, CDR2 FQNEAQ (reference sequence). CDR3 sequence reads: CASSLALQGTYNSPLHF. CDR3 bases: TGTGCCAGCAGCTTAGCCCTACAAGGGACTTATAATTCACCCCTCCACTTT.

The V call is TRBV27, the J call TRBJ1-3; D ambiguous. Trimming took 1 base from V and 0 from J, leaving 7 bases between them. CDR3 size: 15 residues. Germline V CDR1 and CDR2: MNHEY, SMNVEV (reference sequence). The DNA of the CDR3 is TGTGCCAGCAGTTTATACGGTACCTCTGGAAACACCATATATTTT. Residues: CASSLYGTSGNTIYF.

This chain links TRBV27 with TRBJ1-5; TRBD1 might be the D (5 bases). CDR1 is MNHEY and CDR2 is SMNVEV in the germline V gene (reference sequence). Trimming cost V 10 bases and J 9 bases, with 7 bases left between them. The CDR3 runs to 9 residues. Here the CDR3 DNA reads TGTGCCACCGGGGGGCCCCAGCATTTT. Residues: CATGGPQHF.

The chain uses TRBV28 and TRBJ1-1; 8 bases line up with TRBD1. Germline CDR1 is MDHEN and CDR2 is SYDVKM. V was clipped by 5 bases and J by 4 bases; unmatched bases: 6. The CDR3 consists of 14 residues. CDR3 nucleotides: TGTGCCAGCAGTCATGACAGGGGAGGCACTGAAGCTTTCTTT. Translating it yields CASSHDRGGTEAFF.

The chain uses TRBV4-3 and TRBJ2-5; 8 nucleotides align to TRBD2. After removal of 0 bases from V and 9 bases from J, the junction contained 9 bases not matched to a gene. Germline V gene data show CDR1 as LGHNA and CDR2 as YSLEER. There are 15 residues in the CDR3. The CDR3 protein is CASSQDSRAGDAQYF. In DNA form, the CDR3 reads TGCGCCAGCAGCCAAGATAGTCGAGCGGGAGATGCCCAGTACTTC.

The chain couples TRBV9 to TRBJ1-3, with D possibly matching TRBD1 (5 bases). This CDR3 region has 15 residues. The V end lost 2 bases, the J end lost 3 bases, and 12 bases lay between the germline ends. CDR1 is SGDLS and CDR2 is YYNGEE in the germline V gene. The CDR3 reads CASSVGTENGNTIYF. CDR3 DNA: TGTGCCAGCAGCGTCGGGACGGAAAATGGAAACACCATATATTTT.

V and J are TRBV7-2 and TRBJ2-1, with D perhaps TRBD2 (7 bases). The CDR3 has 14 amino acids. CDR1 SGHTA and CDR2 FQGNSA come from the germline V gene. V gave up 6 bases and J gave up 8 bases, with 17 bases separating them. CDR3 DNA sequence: TGTGCCAGCAGTCAGGGGCGGGAGTTCCATGAGCAGTTCTTC. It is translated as CASSQGREFHEQFF.

The chain's CDR3 is CALTGEWRGDTQYF. The CDR3 coding sequence is TGTGCCTTAACAGGGGAGTGGAGGGGTGATACGCAGTATTTT. V is TRBV30 and J is TRBJ2-3; tentative D call: TRBD1 (7 bases). CDR1 and CDR2 (germline): GTSNPN, SVGIG (reference sequence). The CDR3 runs to 14 residues. Trimming cost V 7 bases and J 6 bases, with 20 bases left between them.

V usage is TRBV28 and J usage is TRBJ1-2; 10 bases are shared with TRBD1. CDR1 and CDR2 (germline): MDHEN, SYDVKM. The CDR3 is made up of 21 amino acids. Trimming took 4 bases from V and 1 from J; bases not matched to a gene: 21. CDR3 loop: CASSSLKPSRQGAGGNYGYTF. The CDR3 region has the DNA TGTGCCAGCAGTTCTCTTAAACCCTCACGACAGGGGGCTGGTGGTAACTATGGCTACACCTTC.

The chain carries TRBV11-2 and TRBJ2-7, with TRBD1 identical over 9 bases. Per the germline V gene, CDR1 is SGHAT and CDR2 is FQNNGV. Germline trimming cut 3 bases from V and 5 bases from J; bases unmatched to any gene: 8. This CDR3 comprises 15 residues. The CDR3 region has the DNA TGTGCCAGCAGCTTGGGACAGGGAAAATACAACGAGCAGTACTTC. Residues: CASSLGQGKYNEQYF.

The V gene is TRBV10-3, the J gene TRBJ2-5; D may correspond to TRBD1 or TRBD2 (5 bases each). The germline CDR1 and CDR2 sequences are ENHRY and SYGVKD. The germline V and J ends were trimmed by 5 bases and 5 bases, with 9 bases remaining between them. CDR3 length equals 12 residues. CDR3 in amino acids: CAISLGEETQYF. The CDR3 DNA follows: TGTGCCATCAGTCTAGGGGAGGAGACCCAGTACTTC.

CDR3 sequence (DNA): TGTGCCACCAGCAGAGATCACTGGGGGGCTGGAAACACCATATATTTT. It encodes CATSRDHWGAGNTIYF. The chain is built from TRBV15 and TRBJ1-3; the D gene is possibly TRBD1 (5 bases). This CDR3 has 16 residues. V was pared by 0 bases and J by 2 bases, with 11 bases between. The germline V gene encodes CDR1 LNHNV and CDR2 YYDKDF (reference sequence).

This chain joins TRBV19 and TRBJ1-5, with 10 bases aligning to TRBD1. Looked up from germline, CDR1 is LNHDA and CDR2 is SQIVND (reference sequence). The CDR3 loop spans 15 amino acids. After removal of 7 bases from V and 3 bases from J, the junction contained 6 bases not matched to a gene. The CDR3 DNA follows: TGTGCCAGTACGCCCGGGACAGGGGCCAATCAGCCCCAGCATTTT. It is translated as CASTPGTGANQPQHF.

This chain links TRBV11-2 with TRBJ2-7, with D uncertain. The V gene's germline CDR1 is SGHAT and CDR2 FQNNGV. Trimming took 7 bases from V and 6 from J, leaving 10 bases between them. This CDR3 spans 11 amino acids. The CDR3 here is CASTKGGEQYF. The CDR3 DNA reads TGTGCCAGCACAAAGGGCGGCGAGCAGTACTTC.

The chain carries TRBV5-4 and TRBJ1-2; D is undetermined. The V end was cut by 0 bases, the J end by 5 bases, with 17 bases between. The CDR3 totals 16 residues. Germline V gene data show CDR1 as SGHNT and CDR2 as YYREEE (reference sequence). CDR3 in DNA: TGTGCCAGCAGCTTGGGTGGCACCAGATCCCAGTATGGCTACACCTTC. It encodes CASSLGGTRSQYGYTF.

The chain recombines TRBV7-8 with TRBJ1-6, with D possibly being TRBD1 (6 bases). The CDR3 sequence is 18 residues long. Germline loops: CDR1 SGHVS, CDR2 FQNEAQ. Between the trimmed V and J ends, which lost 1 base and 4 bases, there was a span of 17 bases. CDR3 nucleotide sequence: TGTGCCAGCAGCTTAGGCGACTTTGGACAGTCATATAATTCACCCCTCCACTTT. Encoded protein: CASSLGDFGQSYNSPLHF.

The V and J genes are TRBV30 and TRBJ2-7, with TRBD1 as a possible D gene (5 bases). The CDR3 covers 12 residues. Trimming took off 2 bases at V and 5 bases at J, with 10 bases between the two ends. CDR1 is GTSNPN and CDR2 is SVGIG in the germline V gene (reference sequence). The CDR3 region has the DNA TGTGCCTGGAGTTTGACAGTTAACGAGCAGTACTTC. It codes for CAWSLTVNEQYF. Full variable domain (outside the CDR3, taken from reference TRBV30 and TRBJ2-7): SQTIHQWPATLVQPVGSPLSLECTVEGTSNPNLYWYRQAAGRGLQLLFYSVGIGQISSEVPQNLSASRPQDRQFILSSKKLLLSDSGFYLCAWSLTVNEQYFGPGTRLTVT.

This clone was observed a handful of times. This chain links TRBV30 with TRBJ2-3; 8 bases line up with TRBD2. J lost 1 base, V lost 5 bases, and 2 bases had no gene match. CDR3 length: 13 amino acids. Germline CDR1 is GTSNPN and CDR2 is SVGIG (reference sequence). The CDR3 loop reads CAWGAGGTDTQYF. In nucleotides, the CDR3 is TGTGCCTGGGGAGCGGGGGGCACAGATACGCAGTATTTT.

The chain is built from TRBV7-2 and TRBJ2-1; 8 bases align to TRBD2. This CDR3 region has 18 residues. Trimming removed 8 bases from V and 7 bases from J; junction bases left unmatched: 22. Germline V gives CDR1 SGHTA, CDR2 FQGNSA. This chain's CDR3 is CASSLQRGTAGRGNEQFF. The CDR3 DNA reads TGTGCCAGCTCTCTTCAAAGGGGAACGGCCGGGAGGGGTAATGAGCAGTTCTTC.

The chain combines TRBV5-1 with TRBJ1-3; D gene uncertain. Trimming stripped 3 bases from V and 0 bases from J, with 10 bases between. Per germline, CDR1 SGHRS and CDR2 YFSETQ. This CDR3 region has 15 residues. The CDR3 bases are TGCGCCAGCAGCTCGGCCGGGAACTCTGGAAACACCATATATTTT. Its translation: CASSSAGNSGNTIYF. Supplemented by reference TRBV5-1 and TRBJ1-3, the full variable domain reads KAGVTQTPRYLIKTRGQQVTLSCSPISGHRSVSWYQQTPGQGLQFLFEYFSETQRNKGNFPGRFSGRQFSNSRSEMNVSTLELGDSALYLCASSSAGNSGNTIYFGEGSWLTVV.

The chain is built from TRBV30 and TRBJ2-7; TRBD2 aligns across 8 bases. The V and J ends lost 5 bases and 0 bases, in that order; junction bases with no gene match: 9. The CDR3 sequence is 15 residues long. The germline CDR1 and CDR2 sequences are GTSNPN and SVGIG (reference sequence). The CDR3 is CAWGAPGLVSYEQYF. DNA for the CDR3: TGTGCCTGGGGAGCCCCGGGACTAGTCTCCTACGAGCAGTACTTC.

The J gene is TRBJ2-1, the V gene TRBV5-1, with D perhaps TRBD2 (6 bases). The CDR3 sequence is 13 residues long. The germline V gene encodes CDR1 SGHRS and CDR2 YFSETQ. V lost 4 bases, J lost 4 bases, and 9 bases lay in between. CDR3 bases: TGCGCCAGCAGCCAGGGACTGTACAATGAGCAGTTCTTC. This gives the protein CASSQGLYNEQFF. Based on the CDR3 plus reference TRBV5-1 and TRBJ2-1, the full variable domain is KAGVTQTPRYLIKTRGQQVTLSCSPISGHRSVSWYQQTPGQGLQFLFEYFSETQRNKGNFPGRFSGRQFSNSRSEMNVSTLELGDSALYLCASSQGLYNEQFFGPGTRLTVL.

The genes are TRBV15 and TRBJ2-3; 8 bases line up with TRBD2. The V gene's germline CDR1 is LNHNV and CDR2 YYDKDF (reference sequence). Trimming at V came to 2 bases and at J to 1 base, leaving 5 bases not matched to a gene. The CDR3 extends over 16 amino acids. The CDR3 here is CATSRKSGGGTDTQYF. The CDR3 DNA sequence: TGTGCCACCAGCAGAAAATCGGGGGGGGGCACAGATACGCAGTATTTT.

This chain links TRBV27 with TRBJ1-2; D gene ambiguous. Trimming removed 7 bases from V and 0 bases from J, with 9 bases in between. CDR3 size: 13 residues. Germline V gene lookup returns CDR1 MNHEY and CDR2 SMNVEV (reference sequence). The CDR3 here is CASTAGSNYGYTF. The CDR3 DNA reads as TGTGCCAGCACCGCCGGATCTAACTATGGCTACACCTTC.

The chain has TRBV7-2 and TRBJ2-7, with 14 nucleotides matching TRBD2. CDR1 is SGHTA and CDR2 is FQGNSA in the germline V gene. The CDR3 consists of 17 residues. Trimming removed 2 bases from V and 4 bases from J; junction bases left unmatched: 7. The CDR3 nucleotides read TGTGCCAGCAGCTTACGTGGGACTAGCGGGAGTATATACGAGCAGTACTTC. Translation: CASSLRGTSGSIYEQYF.